This entry is about one T cell receptor (beta chain). The clone's antigen remains unknown. Base quality data are lacking; no much larger clone is found one base away. The data originate from a study of shared clonotypes between healthy human individuals (dated by TCRdb to about 2020). General notes on the study: A few men and a couple of women, aged 18 to 49 years, made up the cohort. To increase sequencing depth and limit assay-specific biases, different laboratories used diverse techniques to prepare libraries and sequence TCR repertoires. Per donor, leukapheresis produced somewhere between about 0.8 and 9.5 billion PBMCs. The study deeply sequenced blood TCR repertoires of about 5 healthy adults to estimate repertoire size and the extent of clonotype sharing between individuals. For each donor, three plates each were used for CD4 naive and CD4 memory, two plates were used for CD8 naive, and one plate was used for CD8 memory. Findings and caveats that apply to the study as a whole: The genetic and exposure-history diversity represented was limited by the small number of donors. Incomplete sequencing was indicated by rarefaction of sorted-subset datasets, despite the large sequencing depth. Naive subsets generally had larger estimated clonotype richness than memory subsets. Sampling was restricted to blood, and TCR repertoires in tissues likely differ from the TCR repertoires found in blood. Across a few donors, around 5% of naive CD4, more than 3% of naive CD8, under 2.5% of memory CD4, and 0.4% of memory CD8 clonotypes were shared. Based on pairwise subsampling, the degree of clonotype sharing among donors was expected to be affected by sequencing depth. Clonotypes shared by all four sorted-subset donors showed higher generation probabilities than non-shared clonotypes.

Using the deep immunoSEQ assay, TCR CDR3 regions were amplified from genomic DNA by multiplex PCR. Extracted genomic DNA from each cell subset was spread evenly across all wells of several immunoSEQ 96-well plates, with each plate serving as a replicate. For sorted subsets, each replicate PCR was loaded with around 220 ng genomic DNA, equivalent to about 30,000 T cell genomes. The purified libraries were quantified using a Qubit 3.0 fluorometer, sized with a Bioanalyzer 2100, and then quantified again using the KAPA Library Quantification kit. Every immunoSEQ 96-well plate was sequenced on a dedicated single-read 150-cycle Illumina NextSeq 550 flow cell. As for how the authors treated the data: Because the immunoSEQ output included only junctional sequences and no quality scores, the filtering could not be the same as the filtering used for full-length reads. To assign V/J genes and CDR3, sequences were annotated against IMGT germline references using PyIR, a Python wrapper for IgBLAST v1.9. Reads were filtered out if the reads had weak V/J assignments (E-value above 1e-6), no CDR3, stop codons, out-of-frame junctions, or ambiguous translated residues. V3J clonotypes were defined as sequences sharing the same inferred V gene, J gene, and CDR3 amino acid sequence. To compute the percentage overlap between repertoires, the number of shared unique clonotypes was divided by the size of the smaller repertoire. Richness of each repertoire was evaluated using RTK rarefaction, the Chao1 estimator, and Recon v2.1 estimates of unobserved clonotypes. Generation probabilities for all TCRbeta clonotypes obtained by the gDNA method from four donors were computed using OLGA. In its TCRdb copy, this immuneACCESS table keeps in-frame sequences only and misses some clones. Where compared with another copy, unresolved V genes explain less than half of these, and the others have no known cause. V, J and clone size are taken as reported in that table, and D and trimming were inferred from the DNA itself. Counted in this sample were 2 million to 2.5 million clones; approximately 93% of them appeared once. Of the sample, about 0.41% falls within the top ten clones.

Healthy HIV-negative adults with no recently reported acute infections or vaccinations were included as donors. Every donor was a Caucasian adult residing in Nashville, Tennessee, USA. CD4+ T cells were enriched through magnetic negative selection, after which naive cells were positively selected on CD45RA and the remaining negative fraction served as the memory subset. Blood was collected by leukapheresis, and PBMCs were isolated by Ficoll-Histopaque density gradient centrifugation and then cryopreserved in liquid nitrogen vapor phase. Analytical flow cytometry was used to check the purity and quantity of each magnetically sorted T cell population. Each sorted fraction had its genomic DNA isolated and then quantified by UV absorbance on a Nanodrop 2000c. The receptor was isolated from a man younger than 35 in good health. Some clones in this sample may be carry-over from other donors' samples. Sequenced input: naive CD4+ T cells from PBMCs. The cell subset or site label of this sample denotes: CD45RA+ positively selected.

At the DNA level, the sequence is TGTGCCAGCAGCCAACAAACTAGCGGAACTAACACCGGGGAGCTGTTTTTT. Its translation reads: CASSQQTSGTNTGELFF. The chain was built from TRBV4-2 and TRBJ2-2, and 8 junction bases match TRBD2. CDR1 is given as LGHNA and CDR2 as YNFKEQ, both from the germline V gene. The CDR3, cysteine through phenylalanine, is 17 amino acids long. Just the 51-base CDR3 DNA is kept, in frame starting at base 1. V is trimmed back by 2 bases and J by 2 bases, and the junction contains 7 bases that no gene match accounts for.